This paragraph covers one T cell receptor beta chain sequence. The data belong to a study of blood T cell repertoires in COVID-19. Study context: Sites in the United States, Italy and Spain provided acute and convalescent COVID-19 samples. PBMCs, B-cell-depleted T cells, or T cells provided the cDNA or gDNA that made up the material.

Original analysis: Reference gene primer amplification gave nucleated cell count estimates. Clones were read by immunoSEQ multiplex PCR, and TCRdb kept only the in-frame ones, dropping some. V, J and clone size are taken as reported in that table, and D and trimming were inferred from the DNA itself. The data contain 250,000 to 350,000 clones, 87% of them singletons. Germline-derived CDR1 and CDR2 are SQVTM and ANQGSEA. The CDR3 covers 14 residues. The V and J ends lost 4 bases and 4 bases, in that order; junction bases with no gene match: 6. The specimen sequenced was peripheral blood. The J gene is TRBJ1-4, the V gene TRBV29-1; 7 bases align to TRBD1. The source is a man between 18 and 35 years old with active or convalescent COVID-19. The CDR3 loop is CSVATGADNEKLFF. In DNA, the CDR3 is TGCAGCGTTGCTACAGGGGCCGATAATGAAAAACTGTTTTTT.